This is a list of T cell receptor beta chains from one sample in a study of CD8+CD57+ T cells in acquired aplastic anemia. MiXCR, run by TCRdb on the reads, gives a single entry per CDR3 protein. This sample has around 150,000 distinct CDR3 sequences, with roughly 43% found just once. Source material: sorted CD4+, CD8+, or CD8+CD57+ T cells (not recorded which) from PBMCs. The receptors come from a human donor with aplastic anemia. CDR3s include the opening cysteine and the closing phenylalanine or tryptophan. D genes are given only for firm matches. Rows may omit the clone size; those that give it use once, few, many or a size class.

D gene,V gene,clone size,J gene,CDR3 protein,CDR3 DNA
TRBD1,TRBV29-1,-,TRBJ2-7,CSVTGTGAYEQYF,TGCAGCGTAACGGGGACAGGAGCCTACGAGCAGTACTTC
-,TRBV2,many,TRBJ2-7,CASGRSVVEQYF,TGTGCCAGCGGGAGGAGTGTGGTCGAGCAGTACTTC
-,TRBV12-5,many,TRBJ2-1,CASGPDMSNEQFF,TGTGCTAGTGGTCCTGATATGTCCAATGAGCAGTTCTTC
TRBD1,TRBV20-1,-,TRBJ1-5,CSAKDRCGNQPQHF,TGCAGTGCAAAGGACAGGTGTGGCAATCAGCCCCAGCATTTT
TRBD2,TRBV7-3,many,TRBJ2-1,CASSSPAGGYNEQFF,TGTGCCAGCAGCTCCCCAGCGGGAGGATATAATGAGCAGTTCTTC
TRBD1,TRBV7-6,few,TRBJ2-7,CASSLDDRGSYEQYF,TGTGCCAGCAGCTTAGACGACAGGGGTTCCTACGAGCAGTACTTC
-,TRBV3-1,-,TRBJ1-2,CASSQDFQGAYGYTF,TGTGCCAGCAGCCAAGATTTTCAGGGAGCCTATGGCTACACCTTC
-,TRBV24-1,many,TRBJ2-2,CATSDLSQRSTGELFF,TGTGCCACCAGTGATTTGTCTCAGCGCAGCACCGGGGAGCTGTTTTTT
TRBD2,TRBV11-2,-,TRBJ2-1,CASSFGLAGGEQFF,TGTGCCAGCAGCTTTGGACTAGCGGGCGGTGAGCAGTTCTTC
-,TRBV10-3,-,TRBJ2-7,CAISAGEGDEQYF,TGTGCCATCAGTGCAGGGGAGGGGGACGAGCAGTACTTC
TRBD1,TRBV7-6,many,TRBJ2-2,CASSSGQGTGELFF,TGTGCCAGCAGCTCCGGACAGGGCACCGGGGAGCTGTTTTTT
-,TRBV2,-,TRBJ1-2,CASTIGDGYTF,TGTGCCAGCACTATAGGGGACGGCTACACCTTC
-,TRBV7-9,-,TRBJ2-5,CASSNVQGQETQYF,TGTGCCAGCAGCAACGTACAGGGCCAAGAGACCCAGTACTTC
-,TRBV15,many,TRBJ2-1,CATSRPQLGEQFF,TGTGCCACCAGCAGACCCCAGTTAGGCGAGCAGTTCTTC
-,TRBV30,-,TRBJ1-2,CAWRPPVITSGYTF,TGTGCCTGGAGACCGCCCGTGATTACTTCTGGCTACACCTTC
-,TRBV15,many,TRBJ2-5,CATSGGWTQYF,TGTGCCACCAGCGGAGGGTGGACCCAGTACTTC
TRBD2,TRBV6-1,many,TRBJ2-1,CASSEEMIAGANEQFF,TGTGCCAGCAGTGAAGAGATGATAGCGGGAGCCAATGAGCAGTTCTTC
-,TRBV20-1,many,TRBJ2-2,CSARDSIQGRRKTGELFF,TGCAGTGCTAGAGATAGTATCCAGGGTCGGAGAAAGACCGGGGAGCTGTTTTTT
TRBD2,TRBV10-3,-,TRBJ2-2,CAGSYLSGELSF,TGTGCCGGCAGTTACCTCAGCGGGGAGCTGTCTTTT
-,TRBV9,many,TRBJ2-2,CASSVDVANTGELFF,TGTGCCAGCAGCGTAGACGTGGCGAACACCGGGGAGCTGTTTTTT
TRBD2,TRBV15,-,TRBJ2-7,CATSSVPGGTHYEQYF,TGTGCCACCAGCTCAGTTCCGGGGGGGACACACTACGAGCAGTACTTC